The 8 T cell receptor beta chains listed next were all sequenced from one sample in a study of T cells after yellow fever vaccination (dated by TCRdb to the late 2010s). The treatment or condition label, as the study defines it: live attenuated yellow fever vaccine strain. Library preparation was by 5' RACE. The sample was run on an Illumina HiSeq 2500. The public reads were reanalyzed by TCRdb: fastp trimming at Q25, MiXCR alignment, in-frame beta chains only. Rows are combined by CDR3 protein, so each entry shows the most common genes and DNA. For this sample the table gives 550,000 or so distinct CDR3 sequences, of which 15% to 20% were detected only once. The ten largest clones represent 14% of the sample. This sample comprised PBMCs, obtained 15 days after the yellow fever booster vaccination. The receptors were sampled from a young man who received the YFV17D yellow fever vaccine.

This chain links TRBV7-2 with TRBJ2-7; weak D call: TRBD2 (7 bases). CDR1 and CDR2 (germline): SGHTA, FQGNSA. The V and J ends lost 4 bases and 6 bases respectively, with 13 bases between them. CDR3 length: 13 amino acids. The CDR3 DNA is TGTGCCAGCAGCTACAAGGGAGGGGGCGAGCAGTACTTC. Translated, it gives CASSYKGGGEQYF. The whole variable domain, filled in from reference TRBV7-2 and TRBJ2-7, reads GAGVSQSPSNKVTEKGKDVELRCDPISGHTALYWYRQSLGQGLEFLIYFQGNSAPDKSGLPSDRFSAERTGGSVSTLTIQRTQQEDSAVYLCASSYKGGGEQYFGPGTRLTVT.

The V and J genes are TRBV7-2 and TRBJ2-7; 8 positions match TRBD1. This CDR3 is built from 13 residues. Unmatched junction bases numbered 9, after V lost 7 bases and J lost 7 bases. The germline V gene encodes CDR1 SGHTA and CDR2 FQGNSA. This chain's CDR3 is CASTDRGLLEQYF. CDR3 coding DNA: TGTGCCAGCACCGACAGGGGCCTCCTTGAGCAGTACTTC.

This clonotype was detected only a few times. The V and J genes are TRBV7-2 and TRBJ2-5; D perhaps matches TRBD2 (6 bases). Per germline, CDR1 SGHTA and CDR2 FQGNSA. CDR3 length: 12 residues. Trimming left V 7 bases short and J 4 bases short, with 10 bases between. Here the CDR3 DNA reads TGTGCCAGCAATAGACTAGGAGAGACCCAGTACTTC. Translating it yields CASNRLGETQYF.

This clonotype came up a few times. This chain joins TRBV29-1 and TRBJ2-3; no definite D call. Germline V gene sequence: CDR1 SQVTM, CDR2 ANQGSEA. V was pared by 2 bases and J by 1 base, with 10 bases between. There are 14 residues in the CDR3. CDR3 coding DNA: TGCAGCGTTGAACGGTACTCCGGCACAGATACGCAGTATTTT. This codes for CSVERYSGTDTQYF.

This clonotype turned up a few times. The V gene is TRBV5-4, the J gene TRBJ2-1; TRBD2 agrees at 8 bases. The CDR3 runs to 15 residues. V lost 4 bases to trimming and J lost 2 bases; unmatched junction nucleotides: 5. CDR1 and CDR2 (germline): SGHNT, YYREEE (reference sequence). The CDR3 region is CASSVGLATYNEQFF. The CDR3 DNA follows: TGTGCCAGCAGCGTTGGACTAGCAACCTACAATGAGCAGTTCTTC.

This clonotype has just a few counts. The V call is TRBV14, the J call TRBJ2-7; D assignment may be TRBD1 or TRBD2 (5 bases each). V was pared by 3 bases and J by 2 bases, with 8 bases between. Per the germline V gene, CDR1 is SGHDN and CDR2 is FVKESK. CDR3 size: 13 residues. The chain's CDR3 is CASSQWGTYEQYF. The CDR3 DNA reads as TGTGCCAGCAGCCAGTGGGGGACCTACGAGCAGTACTTC.

This clonotype appeared a few times. This chain uses TRBV6-1 with TRBJ2-3, with TRBD2 matching over 14 bases. The CDR3 covers 16 residues. Germline loops: CDR1 MNHNS, CDR2 SASEGT. V gave up 5 bases and J gave up 6 bases; unmatched junction bases: 7. The CDR3: CASSKGLAGGLDTQYF. The DNA of the CDR3 is TGTGCCAGCAGTAAAGGACTAGCGGGAGGTTTGGATACGCAGTATTTT.

The chain recombines TRBV28 with TRBJ2-2; D is ambiguous. Germline V lookup: CDR1 MDHEN, CDR2 SYDVKM. This CDR3 is 14 amino acids long. V was trimmed by 4 bases and J by 9 bases, leaving 15 bases between them. In nucleotides, the CDR3 is TGTGCCAGCAGTTCTACCCCTCGAGCACGGGAGCTGTTTTTT. Amino acid sequence: CASSSTPRARELFF.